Each of the 17 T cell receptor beta chains below was sequenced from the same sample in a study of vaccination effects on CD4 cells after COVID-19. The antigens of these receptors remain unknown. Method: immunoSEQ multiplex PCR; TCRdb's copy keeps in-frame clones and lacks some. The table has approximately 15,000 clones, around 76% seen once; the top ten hold roughly 26%. Antigen-specific CD4+ T cells were first expanded with viral peptide pools by the ViraFEST assay and only then sequenced. Scientists isolated CD4+ T cells after an approximately 10-day culture period ended. The source was CD4+ T cells from PBMCs cultured with HCoV-229E spike peptides, collected before COVID-19 vaccination. The receptors here all came from a human donor who received a COVID-19 vaccine.

The CDR3 region is CASSPVGGNTGELFF. CDR3 in DNA: TGTGCCAGCAGCCCCGTGGGGGGGAACACCGGGGAGCTGTTTTTT. V gene TRBV2 combines with J gene TRBJ2-2; possibly TRBD2 for D (6 bases). The CDR3 is made up of 15 amino acids. The V gene's germline CDR1 is SNHLY and CDR2 FYNNEI. Trimming left V 6 bases short and J 1 base short, with 12 bases between.

The chain is built from TRBV30 and TRBJ1-2; the D is unclear. CDR3 length equals 15 residues. Germline assignment: CDR1 GTSNPN and CDR2 SVGIG (reference sequence). Trimming pared 7 bases from V and 4 bases from J, leaving 22 bases between. Written as DNA, the CDR3 is TGTGCCTCGAAAGGAACGATGGGCCTTGTCTATGGCTACACCTTC. Protein product: CASKGTMGLVYGYTF.

This clone was seen a handful of times. This rearrangement joins TRBV7-2 to TRBJ1-1; D remains unclear. Germline-derived CDR1 and CDR2 are SGHTA and FQGNSA. V was clipped by 3 bases and J by 11 bases, with 16 bases between them. This CDR3 has 13 residues. CDR3 amino acids: CASSFGPSLAAFF. CDR3 in DNA: TGTGCCAGCAGCTTTGGGCCATCCCTCGCGGCTTTCTTT.

J is TRBJ2-7 and V is TRBV6-5; no firm D call. CDR1 is MNHEY and CDR2 is SVGAGI in the germline V gene. The CDR3 sequence is 11 residues long. V lost 5 bases and J lost 4, with 6 bases in between. As DNA, the CDR3 is TGTGCCAGCAGTACAAATTACGAGCAGTACTTC. Encoded protein: CASSTNYEQYF.

The gene calls are TRBV4-1 and TRBJ2-1; 13 bases fit TRBD2. Germline-derived CDR1 and CDR2 are MGHRA and YSYEKL. The V segment lost 0 bases and the J segment 7 bases; nucleotides outside the gene matches: 12. The CDR3 spans 19 residues. CDR3 DNA sequence: TGCGCCAGCAGCCAAGAAGGGACTAGCGGGATAGTTGCAGCGAATGAGCAGTTCTTC. Protein product: CASSQEGTSGIVAANEQFF.

This clone came up a few times. This sequence joins TRBV4-1 and TRBJ1-2; no clear D. This CDR3 is 14 amino acids long. The germline CDR1 and CDR2 sequences are MGHRA and YSYEKL. Trimming cost V 5 bases and J 8 bases, with 18 bases left between them. CDR3 nucleotides: TGCGCCAGCAGCGATCCTGGACGGTCTAGCGGCTACACCTTC. Translation gives CASSDPGRSSGYTF.

The chain carries TRBV29-1 and TRBJ1-1; TRBD1 agrees at 7 bases. The CDR3 covers 12 residues. From germline, CDR1 is SQVTM and CDR2 ANQGSEA. Trimming took 6 bases from V and 3 from J; bases not matched to a gene: 4. DNA for the CDR3: TGCAGCGTGGGACAGACCCACACTGAAGCTTTCTTT. It codes for CSVGQTHTEAFF.

The genes are TRBV30 and TRBJ2-7, with TRBD1 identical over 10 bases. The CDR3 is 14 amino acids. V lost 3 bases, J lost 2 bases, and 4 bases stayed unmatched. Per the germline V gene, CDR1 is GTSNPN and CDR2 is SVGIG (reference sequence). For the CDR3, the DNA is TGTGCCTGGAGCAGGACAGGGGGAACCTACGAGCAGTACTTC. It yields the protein CAWSRTGGTYEQYF.

The genes are TRBV7-2 and TRBJ1-2; D remains ambiguous. Germline CDR1 is SGHTA and CDR2 is FQGNSA. Trimming cost V 5 bases and J 5 bases, with 9 bases left between them. The CDR3 length is 12 residues. The CDR3 DNA follows: TGTGCCAGCAGCCCCGGCGGGTATGGCTACACCTTC. Its protein is CASSPGGYGYTF.

To note about this clone: Germline and junction disagree at one end, which may indicate a read error. The chain couples TRBV30 to TRBJ1-2, with D maybe TRBD1 (5 bases). Germline V lookup: CDR1 GTSNPN, CDR2 SVGIG (reference sequence). The CDR3 contains 13 residues. CDR3 sequence: CAWSVFRGLTPFF. The CDR3 DNA follows: TGTGCCTGGAGTGTATTTCGGGGCCTTACCCCCTTCTTC.

The genes are TRBV9 and TRBJ1-1, with D hard to call. The CDR3 covers 13 residues. Germline CDR1 reads SGDLS; CDR2 reads YYNGEE. The V end was cut by 3 bases, the J end by 3 bases, with 9 bases between. CDR3: CASSADRDTEAFF. The CDR3 bases are TGTGCCAGCAGCGCCGACCGGGACACTGAAGCTTTCTTT.

This rearrangement joins TRBV5-1 to TRBJ2-7; 8 bases are a match to TRBD2. The germline CDR1 and CDR2 sequences are SGHRS and YFSETQ. CDR3 size: 14 residues. The junction had 6 bases not matched to a gene; V was cut back by 0 bases and J by 7 bases. The DNA for the CDR3 is TGCGCCAGCAGCTTGGAGGGGATAGCGGGGGAGCAGTACTTC. As protein: CASSLEGIAGEQYF.

CDR3 coding DNA: TGTGCCAGCAGCGTAGACGGGGGAAGGGGCTACACCTTC. Its protein is CASSVDGGRGYTF. This chain connects TRBV9 to TRBJ1-2, with a tentative D call TRBD1 (5 bases). Trimming left V 0 bases short and J 8 bases short, with 11 bases between. CDR3 length equals 13 residues. CDR1 is SGDLS, CDR2 YYNGEE, per germline.

The genes are TRBV7-9 and TRBJ2-1; maybe TRBD2 (6 bases). V was trimmed by 5 bases and J by 0 bases, leaving 14 bases between them. The CDR3 extends over 16 amino acids. Germline CDR1 reads SEHNR; CDR2 reads FQNEAQ (reference sequence). DNA for the CDR3: TGTGCCAGCAGCCAGGGCCGGGACTTCTCCTACAATGAGCAGTTCTTC. Translation: CASSQGRDFSYNEQFF.

The rearrangement joins TRBV29-1 to TRBJ2-7; D call uncertain. This CDR3 comprises 12 residues. Germline lookup yields CDR1 SQVTM and CDR2 ANQGSEA. The V end was cut by 1 base, the J end by 9 bases, with 13 bases between. CDR3 sequence: CSVEVPGSGQYF. CDR3 DNA: TGCAGCGTTGAAGTCCCTGGATCGGGGCAGTACTTC.

J is TRBJ2-1 and V is TRBV5-1, with 7 positions matching TRBD2. CDR1 is SGHRS, CDR2 YFSETQ, per germline. CDR3 length equals 15 residues. The V segment lost 4 bases and the J segment 6 bases; nucleotides outside the gene matches: 10. CDR3 sequence: CASSRTLGGVNEQFF. In DNA, the CDR3 is TGCGCCAGCAGCCGGACTCTGGGGGGGGTCAATGAGCAGTTCTTC.

V gene TRBV5-4 combines with J gene TRBJ2-2; TRBD1 might be the D (6 bases). CDR3 length: 20 amino acids. Germline V gene lookup returns CDR1 SGHNT and CDR2 YYREEE (reference sequence). Between the trimmed V and J ends, which lost 0 bases and 0 bases, there was a span of 21 bases. CDR3 protein: CASSLDSPGRQVSNTGELFF. Here the CDR3 DNA reads TGTGCCAGCAGCTTGGATAGTCCCGGGCGACAGGTCTCGAACACCGGGGAGCTGTTTTTT.